The 25 T cell receptor beta chains in this list originate from one sample, sequenced in a study of T cell responses to AZD1222 COVID-19 vaccine. Profiled with immunoSEQ multiplex PCR; TCRdb holds only in-frame clones, not every one. The sample lists fewer than 95,000 clones; around 90% were seen once. The source was peripheral blood, collected 28 days after the second AZD1222 dose. The receptors derive from an adult who received the AZD1222 COVID-19 vaccine.

This sequence joins TRBV27 and TRBJ2-1; 8 nucleotides line up with TRBD2. In germline, CDR1 is MNHEY, CDR2 SMNVEV (reference sequence). The junction had 8 bases not matched to a gene; V was cut back by 2 bases and J by 2 bases. This CDR3 has 17 amino acids. This CDR3 is CASSLNFGRAPYNEQFF. In DNA, the CDR3 is TGTGCCAGCAGTTTAAACTTCGGGAGGGCCCCCTACAATGAGCAGTTCTTC.

V is TRBV9 and J is TRBJ2-1, with TRBD1 as a possible D gene (6 bases). Germline V gene lookup returns CDR1 SGDLS and CDR2 YYNGEE. Trimming removed 0 bases at V and 13 bases at J, with 20 bases between. The CDR3 is 15 amino acids. The CDR3 DNA is TGTGCCAGCAGCGTAGGGCCCGAACAGGGATCCTCCCAGTTCTTC. This gives the protein CASSVGPEQGSSQFF.

The chain joins TRBV28 to TRBJ2-2; 8 nucleotides align to TRBD2. CDR1 is MDHEN and CDR2 is SYDVKM in the germline V gene. The CDR3 is 16 residues long. V was clipped by 6 bases and J by 6 bases; unmatched bases: 12. The CDR3 is CASRRAGLVVAGELFF. In DNA form, the CDR3 reads TGTGCCAGCAGACGCGCGGGACTAGTCGTGGCCGGGGAGCTGTTTTTT.

V is TRBV6-1 and J is TRBJ2-7; TRBD2 matches 12 bases. The CDR3 sequence is 16 residues long. The germline V gene has CDR1 MNHNS and CDR2 SASEGT. V was clipped by 2 bases and J by 10 bases; unmatched bases: 12. This CDR3 reads CASSEKARGLAGKQYF. The CDR3, as DNA: TGTGCCAGCAGTGAAAAGGCTCGCGGACTAGCGGGGAAACAGTACTTC.

V usage is TRBV3-1 (or the pseudogene TRBV3-2) and J usage is TRBJ1-1; D not certain. Germline V lookup: CDR1 LGHDT, CDR2 YNNKEL (reference sequence). The CDR3 sequence is 15 residues long. V was pared by 3 bases and J by 1 base, with 12 bases between. For the CDR3, the DNA is TGTGCCAGCAGCCAGTCCGTGACTCGGAACACTGAAGCTTTCTTT. Its protein product is CASSQSVTRNTEAFF.

CDR3: CATSRDKRQGNYGYTF. For the CDR3, the DNA is TGTGCCACCAGCAGAGATAAGCGACAGGGCAACTATGGCTACACCTTC. The chain carries TRBV15 and TRBJ1-2, with TRBD1 matching 7 bases. V shed 0 bases and J 2 bases; nucleotides not matched to a gene: 6. This CDR3 contains 16 residues. Germline V CDR1 and CDR2: LNHNV, YYDKDF (reference sequence).

This chain connects TRBV4-3 to TRBJ2-2; unclear D gene. The germline V gene encodes CDR1 LGHNA and CDR2 YSLEER. The CDR3 totals 15 residues. Trimming left V 0 bases short and J 6 bases short, with 11 bases between. The CDR3 reads CASSQEDFGAGELFF. The DNA for the CDR3 is TGCGCCAGCAGCCAAGAGGATTTTGGGGCCGGGGAGCTGTTTTTT.

The V gene is TRBV19, the J gene TRBJ2-3; 7 bases are shared with TRBD2. The germline gives CDR1 LNHDA, CDR2 SQIVND (reference sequence). CDR3 size: 15 residues. With 6 bases clipped from V and 0 bases from J, the junction kept 6 bases outside the gene matches. DNA for the CDR3: TGTGCCAGTAGCCTTCTAGCGGTTAGCACAGATACGCAGTATTTT. Its protein product is CASSLLAVSTDTQYF.

The rearrangement uses TRBV29-1 and TRBJ2-7; TRBD1 aligns across 10 bases. This CDR3 is built from 14 residues. Germline trimming cut 6 bases from V and 4 bases from J; bases unmatched to any gene: 9. The V gene's germline CDR1 is SQVTM and CDR2 ANQGSEA. The chain's CDR3 is CSVQQGTGVYEQYF. The CDR3 nucleotides are TGCAGCGTACAACAGGGGACAGGGGTTTACGAGCAGTACTTC.

The rearrangement uses TRBV19 and TRBJ2-7; 7 bases are shared with TRBD2. CDR1 is LNHDA, CDR2 SQIVND, per germline (reference sequence). V shed 6 bases and J 3 bases; nucleotides not matched to a gene: 11. The CDR3 runs to 15 residues. DNA of the CDR3: TGTGCCAGTAGCATGGGACTACGAGGTAGCTACGAGCAGTACTTC. Translation gives CASSMGLRGSYEQYF.

V gene TRBV7-9 combines with J gene TRBJ1-6; 8 bases line up with TRBD1. Germline values: CDR1 SEHNR, CDR2 FQNEAQ (reference sequence). The CDR3 sequence is 15 residues long. V was clipped by 3 bases and J by 9 bases; unmatched bases: 7. The CDR3 protein is CASSFAKDRVSPLHF. CDR3 DNA sequence: TGTGCCAGCAGCTTCGCGAAGGACAGGGTTTCACCCCTCCACTTT. Combining the CDR3 with reference TRBV7-9 and TRBJ1-6 gives the whole variable domain DTGVSQNPRHKITKRGQNVTFRCDPISEHNRLYWYRQTLGQGPEFLTYFQNEAQLEKSRLLSDRFSAERPKGSFSTLEIQRTEQGDSAMYLCASSFAKDRVSPLHFGNGTRLTVT.

J is TRBJ2-2 and V is TRBV3-1 (or the pseudogene TRBV3-2); D perhaps matches TRBD1 (6 bases). The CDR3 consists of 15 residues. Between the trimmed V and J ends, which lost 1 base and 5 bases, there was a span of 11 bases. CDR1 and CDR2 from the germline V gene are LGHDT and YNNKEL (reference sequence). CDR3 sequence (DNA): TGTGCCAGCAGCCAAGGGAATCAGGGGACCGGGGAGCTGTTTTTT. As protein: CASSQGNQGTGELFF.

CDR3 region: CASSATGGNYGYTF. The CDR3, as DNA: TGTGCCAGCAGTGCCACCGGGGGTAACTATGGCTACACCTTC. The rearrangement joins TRBV2 to TRBJ1-2; D is possibly TRBD1 (5 bases). Per germline, CDR1 SNHLY and CDR2 FYNNEI. There are 14 residues in the CDR3. Between the trimmed V and J ends, which lost 4 bases and 1 base, there was a span of 10 bases.

V usage is TRBV6-6 and J usage is TRBJ1-2; D might be TRBD1 (5 bases). The CDR3 totals 14 residues. With 7 bases removed from V and 7 bases from J, the gap between germline ends came to 19 bases. The V gene's germline CDR1 is MNHNY and CDR2 SVGAGI (reference sequence). In nucleotides, the CDR3 is TGTGCCAGCAATTCAAGGGACTACCAGACTGGCTACACCTTC. This encodes CASNSRDYQTGYTF.

The CDR3 reads CASSLGVHMATEAFF. In DNA form, the CDR3 reads TGTGCCAGCAGCTTAGGGGTCCACATGGCCACTGAAGCTTTCTTT. The chain combines TRBV7-8 with TRBJ1-1; the D is unclear. V shed 1 base and J shed 4 bases, with 13 bases lying between them. In germline, CDR1 is SGHVS, CDR2 FQNEAQ. The CDR3 runs to 15 residues.

The rearrangement joins TRBV28 to TRBJ1-5, with D perhaps matching TRBD1 (6 bases). Between the trimmed V and J ends, which lost 3 bases and 3 bases, there was a span of 9 bases. CDR3 length: 14 amino acids. Germline V gene lookup returns CDR1 MDHEN and CDR2 SYDVKM. CDR3 in amino acids: CASSLDSYNQPQHF. The CDR3 nucleotides read TGTGCCAGCAGTTTGGACAGCTACAATCAGCCCCAGCATTTT.

In its sample, this clone was seen a few times. The CDR3 protein is CASSLVRGMADTQYF. CDR3 nucleotides: TGTGCCAGCAGCTTGGTTCGGGGGATGGCAGATACGCAGTATTTT. This chain joins TRBV5-6 and TRBJ2-3; possibly TRBD2 for D (6 bases). V was pared by 0 bases and J by 4 bases, with 12 bases between. Germline V gene lookup returns CDR1 SGHDT and CDR2 YYEEEE. The CDR3 length is 15 residues.

Only one count was recorded for this clone. The J gene is TRBJ1-5, the V gene TRBV28; TRBD1 matches at 9 bases. In germline, CDR1 is MDHEN, CDR2 SYDVKM. The CDR3 is 13 amino acids. The J segment lost 5 bases and the V segment lost 8 bases, leaving 4 bases of the junction unmatched. The CDR3 loop is CASFDRGYQPQHF. The CDR3 coding sequence is TGTGCCAGCTTTGACAGGGGGTATCAGCCCCAGCATTTT.

The rearrangement links TRBV27 to TRBJ1-6; D call uncertain. The V and J ends lost 4 bases and 7 bases respectively, with 5 bases between them. CDR1 is MNHEY, CDR2 SMNVEV, per germline (reference sequence). This CDR3 spans 12 amino acids. CDR3 DNA sequence: TGTGCCAGCAGTTGGCGGAATTCACCCCTCCACTTT. Residues: CASSWRNSPLHF.

V and J are TRBV20-1 and TRBJ1-2, with unresolved D. The CDR3 has 11 residues. Trimming left V 2 bases short and J 8 bases short, with 9 bases between. The germline V gene encodes CDR1 DFQATT and CDR2 SNEGSKA (reference sequence). The CDR3 sequence: CSARSDTGYTF. The CDR3 region has the DNA TGCAGTGCTAGAAGTGACACAGGCTACACCTTC.

The chain couples TRBV5-1 to TRBJ2-1; 9 positions agree with TRBD1. Germline CDR1 is SGHRS and CDR2 is YFSETQ. J lost 13 bases, V lost 0 bases, and 8 bases had no gene match. This CDR3 is 14 amino acids long. The DNA of the CDR3 is TGCGCCAGCAGCTTGGTCCCGGGACAGGGTGAACAGTTCTTC. This encodes CASSLVPGQGEQFF.

The chain recombines TRBV5-1 with TRBJ2-5; the D gene is possibly TRBD2 (5 bases). The length of the CDR3 is 14 residues. V was trimmed by 2 bases and J by 5 bases, leaving 13 bases between them. The V gene's germline CDR1 is SGHRS and CDR2 YFSETQ. The DNA for the CDR3 is TGCGCCAGCAGCTTATCGGGATACCGGGAGACCCAGTACTTC. As protein: CASSLSGYRETQYF.

V is TRBV7-2 and J is TRBJ1-4; D is ambiguous. The germline V gene encodes CDR1 SGHTA and CDR2 FQGNSA. The ends were cut back, 9 bases at V and 4 bases at J, with 9 bases in the middle. The CDR3 has 12 residues. The CDR3 DNA sequence: TGTGCCAGTAGAATTGGTAATGAAAAACTGTTTTTT. This sequence encodes CASRIGNEKLFF.

V usage is TRBV28 and J usage is TRBJ1-2, with unresolved D. The CDR3 length is 11 residues. Germline CDR1 and CDR2: MDHEN and SYDVKM. V was trimmed by 9 bases and J by 0 bases, leaving 5 bases between them. The CDR3 reads CASESNYGYTF. The CDR3 bases are TGTGCCAGTGAGTCTAACTATGGCTACACCTTC.

The V gene is TRBV29-1, the J gene TRBJ2-7; possibly TRBD2 for D (5 bases). CDR1 is SQVTM and CDR2 is ANQGSEA in the germline V gene. Trimming removed 7 bases from V and 0 bases from J, with 16 bases in between. There are 14 residues in the CDR3. The CDR3 sequence is CSEQLLAGSYEQYF. The CDR3 coding sequence is TGCAGCGAACAGCTCTTGGCGGGCTCCTACGAGCAGTACTTC.